One and the same sample provided the 21 T cell receptor beta chains below, sequenced in a study of CD8 T cell repertoires and HIV-1 epitope variants. These TCRs' antigens remain unknown. Libraries were prepared by immunoSEQ multiplex PCR; TCRdb keeps only in-frame clonotypes and omits some of them. The data contain under 5,500 clones, more than 65% of them seen just once; the ten biggest clones take up roughly 45%. What was sequenced was cultured CD8+ T cells derived from PBMCs. All receptors come from a male donor with HIV.

This chain connects TRBV19 to TRBJ2-1, with 7 bases matching TRBD2. J was trimmed by 0 bases and V by 3 bases; bases with no gene match: 2. Germline CDR1 reads LNHDA; CDR2 reads SQIVND (reference sequence). CDR3 size: 15 residues. CDR3 bases: TGTGCCAGTAGTATTACGGGAGGCTCCTACAATGAGCAGTTCTTC. Translated: CASSITGGSYNEQFF.

This clone occurred once. V and J are TRBV15 and TRBJ2-1; 11 bases line up with TRBD2. The V gene end was trimmed by 0 bases and the J gene end by 0 bases; junction bases not matched to a gene: 7. CDR1 and CDR2 from the germline V gene are LNHNV and YYDKDF (reference sequence). The CDR3 covers 19 residues. The DNA for the CDR3 is TGTGCCACCAGCAGAGATCGGCTAGCGGGGGGAAGCTCCTACAATGAGCAGTTCTTC. This codes for CATSRDRLAGGSSYNEQFF.

The genes are TRBV5-6 and TRBJ2-7; no clear D. There are 13 residues in the CDR3. V dropped 3 bases and J dropped 4 bases, with 11 bases sitting between them. From germline, CDR1 is SGHDT and CDR2 YYEEEE. CDR3 sequence reads: CASSSLHLYEQYF. In DNA, the CDR3 is TGTGCCAGCAGCTCGTTACATCTATACGAGCAGTACTTC.

The chain is built from TRBV2 and TRBJ1-1; D is possibly TRBD1 (5 bases). Trimming cost V 0 bases and J 10 bases, with 15 bases left between them. Germline-derived CDR1 and CDR2 are SNHLY and FYNNEI. The CDR3 runs to 14 residues. The CDR3 is CASSEASGGRGAFF. The CDR3 region has the DNA TGTGCCAGCAGTGAAGCCTCCGGGGGTAGGGGAGCTTTCTTT.

Within the sample, this clone is hyperexpanded. The rearrangement uses TRBV13 and TRBJ2-5, with D tentatively TRBD2 (5 bases). Germline V CDR1 and CDR2: PRHDT, FYEKMQ (reference sequence). V lost 4 bases and J lost 2, with 14 bases in between. CDR3 length equals 15 residues. The CDR3 protein is CASSSAGIDQETQYF. In nucleotides, the CDR3 is TGTGCCAGCAGCTCCGCCGGGATAGATCAAGAGACCCAGTACTTC.

Judged by abundance, this clone is medium-sized. V and J are TRBV19 and TRBJ2-7; D possibly uses TRBD1 or TRBD2 (6 bases each). There are 14 residues in the CDR3. Germline V gene data show CDR1 as LNHDA and CDR2 as SQIVND (reference sequence). Trimming shortened V by 3 bases and J by 4 bases, and 13 bases separated the two germline ends. CDR3 sequence: CASSISSGAYEQYF. The CDR3 bases are TGTGCCAGTAGTATCTCGTCGGGGGCTTACGAGCAGTACTTC.

The CDR3 sequence is CASSRSQGSYNEQFF. The DNA for the CDR3 is TGCGCCAGCAGCCGCTCTCAGGGGTCCTACAATGAGCAGTTCTTC. The chain links TRBV4-1 to TRBJ2-1, with D tentatively TRBD1 (6 bases). The germline V gene encodes CDR1 MGHRA and CDR2 YSYEKL. The ends were cut back, 4 bases at V and 1 base at J, with 11 bases in the middle. The CDR3 is 15 amino acids.

The J gene is TRBJ2-7, the V gene TRBV10-2, with no clear D. Trimming pared 2 bases from V and 4 bases from J, leaving 6 bases between. CDR1 is WSHSY and CDR2 is SAAADI in the germline V gene. CDR3 length equals 12 residues. For the CDR3, the DNA is TGCGCCAGCAGTGAGACGGCGTACGAGCAGTACTTC. Translated, it gives CASSETAYEQYF.

The chain combines TRBV7-9 with TRBJ1-4; TRBD1 matches at 7 bases. Per germline, CDR1 SEHNR and CDR2 FQNEAQ (reference sequence). The CDR3 spans 14 residues. Trimming at V came to 5 bases and at J to 4 bases, leaving 4 bases not matched to a gene. CDR3 bases: TGTGCCAGCAGCGGAGGGGGCGTTAATGAAAAACTGTTTTTT. Translating gives CASSGGGVNEKLFF.

This chain joins TRBV6-6 and TRBJ2-5, with D possibly being TRBD2 (5 bases). The CDR3 sequence is 15 residues long. V lost 6 bases and J lost 2, with 16 bases in between. Germline V lookup: CDR1 MNHNY, CDR2 SVGAGI (reference sequence). The CDR3 loop reads CASSSAGIDQETQYF. The DNA for the CDR3 is TGTGCCAGCAGCTCCGCCGGGATAGATCAAGAGACCCAGTACTTC.

The chain has TRBV7-9 and TRBJ1-2, with D possibly matching TRBD1 (5 bases). V was shortened by 5 bases and J by 6 bases, with 19 bases between the two germline ends. CDR3 length equals 15 residues. Germline CDR1 is SEHNR and CDR2 is FQNEAQ (reference sequence). CDR3 protein: CASSVGTEHPNGYTF. For the CDR3, the DNA is TGTGCCAGCAGCGTAGGGACTGAGCACCCTAATGGCTACACCTTC.

This clone occurred a few times. V gene TRBV11-2 combines with J gene TRBJ1-3, with D possibly matching TRBD1 (5 bases). The CDR3 covers 17 residues. Trimming took 3 bases from V and 0 from J, leaving 15 bases between them. CDR1 is SGHAT and CDR2 is FQNNGV in the germline V gene. The CDR3 bases are TGTGCCAGCAGCTTCCCCTCGCAGGGTAACTCTGGAAACACCATATATTTT. It specifies CASSFPSQGNSGNTIYF. Looking up the rest from reference TRBV11-2 and TRBJ1-3 gives the full variable domain: EAGVAQSPRYKIIEKRQSVAFWCNPISGHATLYWYQQILGQGPKLLIQFQNNGVVDDSQLPKDRFSAERLKGVDSTLKIQPAKLEDSAVYLCASSFPSQGNSGNTIYFGEGSWLTVV.

The chain uses TRBV11-1 and TRBJ2-1, with a possible D match to TRBD2 (6 bases). Germline values: CDR1 SGHAT, CDR2 FQDESV (reference sequence). The CDR3 spans 15 residues. The ends were cut back, 0 bases at V and 7 bases at J, with 13 bases in the middle. CDR3 nucleotides: TGTGCCAGCAGCTTAGCTAGGCTAGCGAGGAATGAGCAGTTCTTC. This gives the protein CASSLARLARNEQFF.

The table lists this clone with a few counts. The chain joins TRBV19 to TRBJ1-1; 7 bases are a match to TRBD1. This CDR3 spans 14 amino acids. V was pared by 3 bases and J by 3 bases, with 4 bases of the junction left unmatched. The germline V gene has CDR1 LNHDA and CDR2 SQIVND (reference sequence). CDR3 coding DNA: TGTGCCAGTAGTATCGGCAGGGGGGACACTGAAGCTTTCTTT. Amino acid sequence: CASSIGRGDTEAFF.

The gene calls are TRBV6-1 and TRBJ2-7, with D unresolved. This CDR3 region has 14 residues. Germline V gene lookup returns CDR1 MNHNS and CDR2 SASEGT. V was clipped by 2 bases and J by 2 bases, with 10 bases between them. In DNA form, the CDR3 reads TGTGCCAGCAGTGAATGGGCGGAAGCCTACGAGCAGTACTTC. This translates into CASSEWAEAYEQYF.

In this sample, this clone turned up once. The rearrangement links TRBV5-6 to TRBJ2-5; possibly TRBD2 for D (6 bases). Germline CDR1 SGHDT, CDR2 YYEEEE. The CDR3 has 15 residues. V lost 1 base to trimming and J lost 1 base, with 11 bases between them. The CDR3 loop reads CASSLPGGSQETQYF. CDR3 sequence (DNA): TGTGCCAGCAGCTTGCCCGGGGGATCCCAAGAGACCCAGTACTTC.

The V gene is TRBV5-1, the J gene TRBJ2-7, with 9 bases matching TRBD1. Looked up from germline, CDR1 is SGHRS and CDR2 is YFSETQ. Trimming took 3 bases from V and 3 from J; bases not matched to a gene: 7. The CDR3 extends over 15 amino acids. The CDR3 region is CASSSPGTGHYEQYF. DNA for the CDR3: TGCGCCAGCAGCTCACCCGGGACAGGGCACTACGAGCAGTACTTC.

V is TRBV6-5 and J is TRBJ2-7, with 13 bases that match TRBD2. Per the germline V gene, CDR1 is MNHEY and CDR2 is SVGAGI. The CDR3 length is 15 residues. Unmatched junction bases numbered 5, after V lost 6 bases and J lost 3 bases. The CDR3 loop is CASRELAGGNYEQYF. The CDR3 nucleotides read TGTGCCAGCAGAGAACTAGCGGGAGGGAACTACGAGCAGTACTTC.

The chain has TRBV4-1 and TRBJ2-2; unclear D gene. Germline V gene sequence: CDR1 MGHRA, CDR2 YSYEKL. Trimming left V 4 bases short and J 0 bases short, with 9 bases between. CDR3 length: 15 residues. The CDR3 spells CASSLWGTNTGELFF. The CDR3 nucleotides are TGCGCCAGCAGCCTCTGGGGTACGAACACCGGGGAGCTGTTTTTT.

In nucleotides, the CDR3 is TGCGCCAGCAGCCCGGGGGCTAGCGGGGGGAGTGAGCAGTTCTTC. Translated, it gives CASSPGASGGSEQFF. This chain joins TRBV4-3 and TRBJ2-1; 11 bases are a match to TRBD2. Trimming cost V 4 bases and J 9 bases; bases outside gene matches: 8. This CDR3 is 15 amino acids long. From germline, CDR1 is LGHNA and CDR2 YSLEER.

This chain links TRBV5-8 with TRBJ2-7; 7 positions match TRBD1. This CDR3 is built from 15 residues. V dropped 4 bases and J dropped 2; count of bases not matched to a gene: 9. From germline, CDR1 is SGHTS and CDR2 YDEGEE. DNA for the CDR3: TGTGCCAGCAGCCTGACAGGGTCATTTACCTACGAGCAGTACTTC. Its translation: CASSLTGSFTYEQYF.